The present entry profiles one T cell receptor beta chain with its context. Its antigen is currently unknown. The CDR3 contains 15 residues. V was pared by 7 bases and J by 8 bases, with 13 bases of the junction left unmatched. Germline V gene lookup returns CDR1 LNHDA and CDR2 SQIVND (reference sequence). The table came from immunoSEQ multiplex PCR; TCRdb's copy has only in-frame clones and leaves some out. Among about 140,000 clones listed, around 90% were seen once. These data belong to a study of cytomegalovirus exposure and HLA in healthy donors. General study results and limits: Across donors, most TCRs were seen rarely, yet some public ones were widespread. The study flagged about 150 TCR beta chains as cytomegalovirus-associated. Per published reports, the classifier diagnosed cytomegalovirus status with high specificity and sensitivity.

Sequences were obtained from PBMCs. This clonotype originated in a woman between 18 and 29 years old in good health and CMV-seropositive. The chain joins TRBV19 to TRBJ2-1; 8 nucleotides agree with TRBD2. The CDR3 DNA reads TGTGCCAGTACCCCCCGGACTAGCCCGGGCGATGAGCAGTTCTTC. Protein: CASTPRTSPGDEQFF.